Listed below are T cell receptor beta chains from one sample, sequenced in a study of monozygotic twins with inflammatory bowel disease. TCRdb re-called the 5' RACE reads and shows each CDR3 protein once, DNA omitted. The sample table sets out some 170,000 distinct CDR3 sequences. The sequenced sample was blood. The source is a human donor with ulcerative colitis or Crohn's disease, or a healthy co-twin of an affected twin (not recorded which). Both conserved end residues are part of each CDR3.

v_call	j_call	cdr3_aa
TRBV5-1	TRBJ1-2	CASRNSPRQERDYGYTF
TRBV6-1	TRBJ2-7	CASSRQATSSYEQYF
TRBV7-2	TRBJ1-1	CASSFIDSRQEAFF
TRBV11-2	TRBJ2-3	CASSRDRGRRGGADTQYF
TRBV5-1	TRBJ2-6	CASSLASSGANVLTF
TRBV28	TRBJ2-7	CASSDTWGVVSEQYF
TRBV5-1	TRBJ2-5	CASSSGGGGGQETQYF
TRBV5-1	TRBJ1-5	CASRYNSGDQPQHF
TRBV12-3/TRBV12-4	TRBJ2-7	CASSSGLAGSAYEQYF
TRBV5-4	TRBJ2-3	CASSLVAGGPGDTQYF
TRBV5-1	TRBJ1-5	CASSPGTGGFQPQHF
TRBV29-1	TRBJ2-6	CSVYQGSGANVLTF
TRBV12-3/TRBV12-4	TRBJ1-5	CASSLRSQENQPQHF
TRBV12-3/TRBV12-4	TRBJ2-1	CASPSIRREGLNEQFF
TRBV27	TRBJ2-7	CASSLIRGPHRPYEQYF
TRBV9	TRBJ1-5	CASSGGAGDQPQHF
TRBV7-2	TRBJ2-5	CASSLFGFGGKETQYF
TRBV27	TRBJ2-2	CASSFFDRGGTGELFF
TRBV7-3	TRBJ2-2	CASSLASGENTGELFF
TRBV10-1	TRBJ2-3	CASSQFGTARTDTQYF
TRBV28	TRBJ1-3	CASSLSESLGNTIYF
TRBV10-3	TRBJ1-2	CAISEGPGYGYTF
TRBV10-3	TRBJ1-1	CAISESTGTGTEAFF
TRBV5-5	TRBJ2-1	CASSVGGGSYNEQFF
TRBV5-4	TRBJ1-1	CASSVRDRPAFF
TRBV5-5	TRBJ2-1	CASSPLIQSHEQFF